The 11 T cell receptor beta chains given below trace back to one sample, sequenced in a study of a mutant IDH1 vaccine in newly diagnosed glioma. Time point reported: baseline, week 1 (first vaccination visit). Described treatment: pre-vaccination baseline after standard-of-care therapy. Assay used: immunoSEQ multiplex PCR; TCRdb lists only in-frame clones, some missing. The sample lists roughly 70,000 clones; about 83% were seen once. The sample in question was peripheral blood mononuclear cells (PBMCs), obtained from a glioma patient treated with radiotherapy, temozolomide or both. These receptors all stem from a woman between 18 and 29 years old with glioma. Some clones in this sample may be carry-over from other donors' samples.

CDR3 bases: TGTGCCAGCAGCTCCCCAGGTTACAATGAGCAGTTCTTC. This gives the protein CASSSPGYNEQFF. The chain uses TRBV7-6 and TRBJ2-1; no clear D. V shed 4 bases and J shed 4 bases, with 8 bases lying between them. The germline V gene encodes CDR1 SGHVS and CDR2 FNYEAQ. CDR3 length: 13 amino acids.

The rearrangement uses TRBV5-1 and TRBJ2-3; tentatively, D is TRBD1 (5 bases). From germline, CDR1 is SGHRS and CDR2 YFSETQ. V was shortened by 1 base and J by 0 bases, with 9 bases between the two germline ends. This CDR3 contains 15 residues. The DNA of the CDR3 is TGCGCCAGCAGCTTGACAGGCACTAGCACAGATACGCAGTATTTT. Protein: CASSLTGTSTDTQYF.

This chain connects TRBV6-5 to TRBJ2-2; no reliable D call. Germline lookup yields CDR1 MNHEY and CDR2 SVGAGI. V lost 0 bases and J lost 1, with 3 bases in between. This CDR3 is built from 14 residues. The CDR3 region is CASSYSVNTGELFF. The CDR3 DNA is TGTGCCAGCAGTTACTCCGTGAACACCGGGGAGCTGTTTTTT.

The V and J genes are TRBV19 and TRBJ1-5; maybe TRBD1 (5 bases). The germline gives CDR1 LNHDA, CDR2 SQIVND (reference sequence). The CDR3 has 15 residues. V shed 5 bases and J shed 4 bases, with 15 bases lying between them. The CDR3 loop is CASSVLRDGNQPQHF. CDR3 DNA sequence: TGTGCCAGTAGTGTCCTCCGGGACGGAAATCAGCCCCAGCATTTT.

J is TRBJ1-4 and V is TRBV4-1; D ambiguous. Trimming left V 0 bases short and J 7 bases short, with 18 bases between. The CDR3 covers 17 residues. Germline lookup yields CDR1 MGHRA and CDR2 YSYEKL. CDR3 sequence reads: CASSQDELALGSEKLFF. The CDR3 region has the DNA TGCGCCAGCAGCCAAGATGAACTCGCGCTGGGGAGTGAAAAACTGTTTTTT.

The rearrangement uses TRBV7-2 and TRBJ1-2; 10 nucleotides match TRBD1. CDR1 SGHTA and CDR2 FQGNSA come from the germline V gene. The ends lost 7 bases at V and 6 bases at J; junction bases unmatched: 8. This CDR3 is 14 amino acids long. The chain's CDR3 is CASTDGGTGDGYTF. The CDR3 nucleotides read TGTGCCAGCACCGACGGCGGGACAGGGGATGGCTACACCTTC.

J is TRBJ1-4 and V is TRBV4-3; D unresolved. Looked up from germline, CDR1 is LGHNA and CDR2 is YSLEER. Trimming shortened V by 0 bases and J by 7 bases, and 12 bases separated the two germline ends. The CDR3 runs 15 residues. The CDR3: CASSQEVWGSEKLFF. The DNA of the CDR3 is TGCGCCAGCAGCCAAGAAGTTTGGGGTTCTGAAAAACTGTTTTTT.

The rearrangement links TRBV6-1 to TRBJ1-5; D is uncertain. The CDR3 extends over 13 amino acids. With 0 bases removed from V and 5 bases from J, the gap between germline ends came to 5 bases. Germline V gene lookup returns CDR1 MNHNS and CDR2 SASEGT. The CDR3: CASSEARDQPQHF. In nucleotides, the CDR3 is TGTGCCAGCAGTGAAGCGCGAGATCAGCCCCAGCATTTT.

The rearrangement links TRBV29-1 to TRBJ1-2, with D possibly being TRBD1 (6 bases). This CDR3 contains 11 residues. Between the trimmed V and J ends, which lost 5 bases and 7 bases, there was a span of 11 bases. Germline values: CDR1 SQVTM, CDR2 ANQGSEA. The CDR3 DNA reads as TGCAGCGTTTACGGGGGCGGTGGCTACACCTTC. This translates into CSVYGGGGYTF. The variable domain in full, completed from reference TRBV29-1 and TRBJ1-2, reads SAVISQKPSRDICQRGTSLTIQCQVDSQVTMMFWYRQQPGQSLTLIATANQGSEATYESGFVIDKFPISRPNLTFSTLTVSNMSPEDSSIYLCSVYGGGGYTFGSGTRLTVV.

The genes are TRBV7-9 and TRBJ2-7, with TRBD2 identical over 11 bases. Germline V gene data show CDR1 as SEHNR and CDR2 as FQNEAQ (reference sequence). The CDR3 has 13 residues. The V gene end was trimmed by 9 bases and the J gene end by 4 bases; junction bases not matched to a gene: 5. This chain's CDR3 is CASLAGGQYEQYF. CDR3 in DNA: TGTGCCAGTCTAGCGGGAGGACAGTACGAGCAGTACTTC.

The rearrangement joins TRBV10-3 to TRBJ2-5; 8 bases match TRBD2. The J segment lost 4 bases and the V segment lost 10 bases, leaving 17 bases of the junction unmatched. The germline CDR1 and CDR2 sequences are ENHRY and SYGVKD. The CDR3 loop spans 16 amino acids. In nucleotides, the CDR3 is TGTGCCACCAACCCTCGGCGGGGGGCCGATCGAGAGACCCAGTACTTC. Translating gives CATNPRRGADRETQYF.